The sequence of this TCR beta chain was determined in a study of blood T cell repertoires in COVID-19 (dated by TCRdb to 2020 to 2022). Broadly, across the study: Collaborator samples came from the United States, Italy and Spain and covered acute and convalescent phases of COVID-19. Where available, HLA class I and class II types were taken from metadata supplied by the sample provider and were not determined by assay-based typing. The samples were drawn from two sources: the first 160 participants of the ongoing ImmuneRACE study, and 1,000 to 1,500 subjects contributed by 6 global collaborators. Deeply sampled blood TCRbeta repertoires from subjects exposed to, actively infected with, or recovered from COVID-19 were included in the dataset. The material from the prospective study consisted of cDNA or gDNA derived from T cells, B-cell-depleted T cells, or PBMCs. A de-identified subject ID, COVID-19 status, age in years and sex were almost always included in the sample metadata. The repertoires were released in a freely available public database meant as a resource for research on the immune response to SARS-CoV-2.

The CDR3 contains 14 residues, cysteine and phenylalanine counted. The sequence is cut down to CDR3 DNA, 42 bases in frame from base 1. V is shortened by 6 bases, J by 7 bases, and the region joining them spans 18 bases. Per the germline V gene, MNHEY is the CDR1 and SVGAGI is the CDR2. Concerning this clone itself: The antigen this receptor binds is unknown. No much larger clonotype is one base removed from it; base qualities were not supplied.

TCRbeta CDR3 regions were amplified from genomic DNA using the immunoSEQ Assay, a bias-controlled multiplex PCR. As for how the authors treated the data: The number of nucleated cells in each sample was estimated from the amplification of reference gene primers within the assay. To quantify the absolute abundance of each unique TCRbeta CDR3 rearrangement, sequence reads were collapsed and filtered. For each sample, productive Simpson clonality was calculated by taking the square root of Simpson's diversity index across productive rearrangements. TCRdb mirrors the immuneACCESS table, restricted to in-frame sequences. Some clones are absent from its copies; in checked studies, under half trace to an unresolved V gene, and the reason for the others is unknown. The V and J calls and clone size were taken over from that table, and D and trimming were inferred from the DNA. The sample data list more than 300,000 clones, and roughly nine tenths of these were observed just once. Of the sample, around 0.94% is held by the ten largest clones.

The paper's findings and limits, for the study overall: Clinical and demographic metadata were provided uncurated, with the amount varying by source and participant.

In the prospective study, participants were about 18 to 100 years old, resided in about two dozen geographic areas of the United States, and were enrolled through a virtual design. To assign participants to cohorts, the prospective study relied on clinical history that participants themselves reported in a screening survey and a study questionnaire. Exposed participants had been in contact, within 2 weeks of entering the study, with a person who had a PCR-confirmed or clinician-diagnosed case of COVID-19. Each participant in the prospective study had whole blood, serum and a nasopharyngeal or oropharyngeal swab collected by mobile phlebotomists. Participants in the prospective study had the option to provide additional blood draws and questionnaires over a 2-month period. Prospective study blood samples were shipped either frozen or at room temperature before DNA extraction.

Sequenced: PBMCs or T cells enriched from blood (not recorded which). Recombination linked TRBV6-5 to TRBJ1-2; the D region possibly corresponds to TRBD1 (5 bases align). The clonotype originates from a woman in her 40s who had been exposed to COVID-19. CDR3 reads: CASRVDRFALGYTF. The sequence in DNA is TGTGCCAGCAGGGTAGACAGATTCGCGCTTGGCTACACCTTC.